The sequence of this T cell receptor beta chain was determined in a study of blood T cell repertoires in COVID-19. Seattle's enrolled individuals joined amid active infection and were then monitored longitudinally. The ends lost 5 bases at V and 4 bases at J; junction bases unmatched: 5. This CDR3 is built from 14 residues. The germline CDR1 and CDR2 sequences are SGHKS and YYEKEE (reference sequence). Measured with immunoSEQ multiplex PCR; TCRdb has only the in-frame clones, and not every one. The table shows 300,000 or so clones, with approximately 90% occurring only once. This rearrangement joins TRBV5-5 to TRBJ1-4; 7 positions agree with TRBD1. The sequenced sample consisted of peripheral blood. The TCR sequence derives from a woman in her 30s with COVID-19, enrolled during active disease. The CDR3 sequence: CASRYGTDNEKLFF. CDR3 DNA sequence: TGTGCCAGCAGGTACGGGACAGATAATGAAAAACTGTTTTTT.